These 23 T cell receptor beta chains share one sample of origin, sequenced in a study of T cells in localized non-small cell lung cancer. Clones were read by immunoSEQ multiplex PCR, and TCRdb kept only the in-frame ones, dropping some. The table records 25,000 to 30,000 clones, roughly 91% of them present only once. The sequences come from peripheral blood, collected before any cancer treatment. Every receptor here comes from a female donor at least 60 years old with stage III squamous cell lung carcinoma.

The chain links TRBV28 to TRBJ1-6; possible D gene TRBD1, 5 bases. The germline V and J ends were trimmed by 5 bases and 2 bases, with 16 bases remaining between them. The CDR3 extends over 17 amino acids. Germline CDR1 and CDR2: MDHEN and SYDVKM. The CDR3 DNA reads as TGTGCCAGCAGTCCCCTCGGTGGGGCCGCCTATAATTCACCCCTCCACTTT. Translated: CASSPLGGAAYNSPLHF.

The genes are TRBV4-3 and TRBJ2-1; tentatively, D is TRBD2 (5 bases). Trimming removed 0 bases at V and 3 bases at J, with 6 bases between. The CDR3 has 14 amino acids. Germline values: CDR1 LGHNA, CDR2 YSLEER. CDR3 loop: CASSQEGSYNEQFF. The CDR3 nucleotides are TGCGCCAGCAGCCAAGAAGGGAGCTACAATGAGCAGTTCTTC.

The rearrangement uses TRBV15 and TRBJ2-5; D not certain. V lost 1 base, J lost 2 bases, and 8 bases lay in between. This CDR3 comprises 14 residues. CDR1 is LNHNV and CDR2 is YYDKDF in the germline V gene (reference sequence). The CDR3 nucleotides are TGTGCCACCAGCAGAGGGTCGAATCAAGAGACCCAGTACTTC. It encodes CATSRGSNQETQYF.

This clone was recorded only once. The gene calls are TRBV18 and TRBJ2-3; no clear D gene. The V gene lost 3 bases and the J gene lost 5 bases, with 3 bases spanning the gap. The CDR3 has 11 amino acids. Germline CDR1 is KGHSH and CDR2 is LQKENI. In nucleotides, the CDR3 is TGTGCCAGCTCACCCCAAGATACGCAGTATTTT. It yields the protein CASSPQDTQYF.

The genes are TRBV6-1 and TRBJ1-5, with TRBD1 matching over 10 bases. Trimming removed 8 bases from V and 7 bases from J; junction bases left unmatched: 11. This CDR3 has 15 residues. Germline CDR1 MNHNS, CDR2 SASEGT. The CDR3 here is CASGAEGTGVQPQHF. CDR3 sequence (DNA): TGTGCCAGCGGGGCCGAAGGGACAGGGGTCCAGCCCCAGCATTTT.

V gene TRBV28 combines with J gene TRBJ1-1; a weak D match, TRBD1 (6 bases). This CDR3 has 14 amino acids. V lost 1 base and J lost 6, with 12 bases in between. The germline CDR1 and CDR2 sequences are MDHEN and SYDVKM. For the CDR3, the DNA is TGTGCCAGCAGTTTATCCTCAGGGGAGGCTGAAGCTTTCTTT. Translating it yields CASSLSSGEAEAFF.

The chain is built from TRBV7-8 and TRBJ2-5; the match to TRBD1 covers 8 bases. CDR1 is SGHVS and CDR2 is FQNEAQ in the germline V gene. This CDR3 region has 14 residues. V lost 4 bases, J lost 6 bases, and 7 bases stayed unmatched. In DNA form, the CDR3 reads TGTGCCAGCAGCTACAGACAGGGGAGTCAGACCCAGTACTTC. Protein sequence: CASSYRQGSQTQYF.

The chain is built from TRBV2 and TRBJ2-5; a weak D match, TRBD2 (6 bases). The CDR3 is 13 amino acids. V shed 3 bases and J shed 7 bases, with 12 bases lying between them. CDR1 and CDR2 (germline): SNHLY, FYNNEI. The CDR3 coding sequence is TGTGCCAGCAGTGACTATGGAGGGTGGACCCAGTACTTC. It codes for CASSDYGGWTQYF. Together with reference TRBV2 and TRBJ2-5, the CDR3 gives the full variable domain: EPEVTQTPSHQVTQMGQEVILRCVPISNHLYFYWYRQILGQKVEFLVSFYNNEISEKSEIFDDQFSVERPDGSNFTLKIRSTKLEDSAMYFCASSDYGGWTQYFGPGTRLLVL.

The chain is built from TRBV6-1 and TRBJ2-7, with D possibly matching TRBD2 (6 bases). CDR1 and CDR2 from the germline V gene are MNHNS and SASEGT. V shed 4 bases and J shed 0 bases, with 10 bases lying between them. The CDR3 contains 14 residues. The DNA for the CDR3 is TGTGCCAGCAGTGTTGTTAGCGGCTCCTACGAGCAGTACTTC. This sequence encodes CASSVVSGSYEQYF.

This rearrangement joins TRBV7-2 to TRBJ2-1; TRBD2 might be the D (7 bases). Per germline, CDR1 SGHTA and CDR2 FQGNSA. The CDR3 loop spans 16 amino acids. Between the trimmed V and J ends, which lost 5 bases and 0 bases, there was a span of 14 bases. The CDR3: CASSQGRGSSYNEQFF. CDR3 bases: TGTGCCAGCAGCCAGGGGAGGGGCAGCTCCTACAATGAGCAGTTCTTC.

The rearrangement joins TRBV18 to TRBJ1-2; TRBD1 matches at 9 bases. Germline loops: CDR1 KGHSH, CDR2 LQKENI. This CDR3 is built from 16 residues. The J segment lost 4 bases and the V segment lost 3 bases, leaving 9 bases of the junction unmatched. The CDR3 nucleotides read TGTGCCAGCTCACCTTCTTACAGGGGGCGATCCTATGGCTACACCTTC. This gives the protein CASSPSYRGRSYGYTF. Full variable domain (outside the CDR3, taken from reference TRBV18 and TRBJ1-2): NAGVMQNPRHLVRRRGQEARLRCSPMKGHSHVYWYRQLPEEGLKFMVYLQKENIIDESGMPKERFSAEFPKEGPSILRIQQVVRGDSAAYFCASSPSYRGRSYGYTFGSGTRLTVV.

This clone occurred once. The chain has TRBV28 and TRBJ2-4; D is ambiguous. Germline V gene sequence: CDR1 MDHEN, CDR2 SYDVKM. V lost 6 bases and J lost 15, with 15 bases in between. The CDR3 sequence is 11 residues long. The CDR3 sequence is CASSRGPGSYF. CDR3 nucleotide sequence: TGTGCCAGCAGCCGAGGACCGGGCTCGTACTTC.

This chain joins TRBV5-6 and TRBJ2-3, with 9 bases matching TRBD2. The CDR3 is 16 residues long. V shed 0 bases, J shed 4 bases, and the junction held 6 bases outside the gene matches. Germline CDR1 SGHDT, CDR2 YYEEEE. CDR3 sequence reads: CASSLAARGGADTQYF. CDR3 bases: TGTGCCAGCAGCTTGGCGGCGCGGGGGGGGGCAGATACGCAGTATTTT. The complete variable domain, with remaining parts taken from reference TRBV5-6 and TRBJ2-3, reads DAGVTQSPTHLIKTRGQQVTLRCSPKSGHDTVSWYQQALGQGPQFIFQYYEEEERQRGNFPDRFSGHQFPNYSSELNVNALLLGDSALYLCASSLAARGGADTQYFGPGTRLTVL.

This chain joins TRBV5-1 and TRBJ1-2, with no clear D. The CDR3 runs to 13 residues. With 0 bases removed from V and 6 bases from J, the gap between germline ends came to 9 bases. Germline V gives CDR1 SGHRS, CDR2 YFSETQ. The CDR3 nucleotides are TGCGCCAGCAGCTTGGATGGGGATGATGGCTACACCTTC. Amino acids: CASSLDGDDGYTF.

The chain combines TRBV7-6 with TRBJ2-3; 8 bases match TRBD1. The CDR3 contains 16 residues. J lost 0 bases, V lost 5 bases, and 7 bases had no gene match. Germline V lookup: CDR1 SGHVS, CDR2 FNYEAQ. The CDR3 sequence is CASSVLDRASTDTQYF. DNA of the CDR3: TGTGCCAGCAGCGTGTTGGACAGGGCTAGCACAGATACGCAGTATTTT.

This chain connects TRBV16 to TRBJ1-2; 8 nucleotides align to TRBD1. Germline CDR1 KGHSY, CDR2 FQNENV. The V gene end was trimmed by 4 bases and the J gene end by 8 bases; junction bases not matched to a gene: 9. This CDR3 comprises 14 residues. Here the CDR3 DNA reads TGTGCCAGCAGCCTGGGGCAGGGGGCGCTAGGCTACACCTTC. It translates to CASSLGQGALGYTF.

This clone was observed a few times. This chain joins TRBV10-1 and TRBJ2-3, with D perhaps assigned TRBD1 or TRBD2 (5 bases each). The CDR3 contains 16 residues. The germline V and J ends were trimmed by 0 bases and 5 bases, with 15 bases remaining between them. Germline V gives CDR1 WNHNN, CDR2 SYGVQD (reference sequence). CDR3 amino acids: CASSESGDPLGDTQYF. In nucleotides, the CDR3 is TGCGCCAGCAGTGAGTCTGGGGACCCGCTGGGAGATACGCAGTATTTT.

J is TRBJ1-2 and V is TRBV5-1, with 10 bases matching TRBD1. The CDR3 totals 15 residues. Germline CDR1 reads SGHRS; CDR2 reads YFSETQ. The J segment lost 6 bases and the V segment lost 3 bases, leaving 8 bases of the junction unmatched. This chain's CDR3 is CASSSPTGGFDGYTF. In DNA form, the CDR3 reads TGCGCCAGCAGCTCCCCGACAGGGGGCTTTGATGGCTACACCTTC.

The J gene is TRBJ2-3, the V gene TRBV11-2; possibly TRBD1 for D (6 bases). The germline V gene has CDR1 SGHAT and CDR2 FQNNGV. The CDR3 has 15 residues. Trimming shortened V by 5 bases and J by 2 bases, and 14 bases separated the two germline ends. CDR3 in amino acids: CASSREWTDTDTQYF. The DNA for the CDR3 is TGTGCCAGCAGCCGTGAATGGACAGACACAGATACGCAGTATTTT. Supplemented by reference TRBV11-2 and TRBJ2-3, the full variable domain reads EAGVAQSPRYKIIEKRQSVAFWCNPISGHATLYWYQQILGQGPKLLIQFQNNGVVDDSQLPKDRFSAERLKGVDSTLKIQPAKLEDSAVYLCASSREWTDTDTQYFGPGTRLTVL.

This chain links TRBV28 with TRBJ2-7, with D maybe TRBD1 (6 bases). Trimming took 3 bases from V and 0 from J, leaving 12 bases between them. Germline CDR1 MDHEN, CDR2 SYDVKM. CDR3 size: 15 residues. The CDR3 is CASSLIRGSSYEQYF. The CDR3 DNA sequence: TGTGCCAGCAGTTTGATCAGGGGAAGCTCCTACGAGCAGTACTTC.

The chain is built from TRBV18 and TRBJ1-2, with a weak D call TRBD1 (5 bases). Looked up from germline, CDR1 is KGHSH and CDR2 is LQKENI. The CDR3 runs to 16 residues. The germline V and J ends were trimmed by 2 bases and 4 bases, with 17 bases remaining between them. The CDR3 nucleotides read TGTGCCAGCTCACCAACCTTATCCGACAGTCCCTATGGCTACACCTTC. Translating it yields CASSPTLSDSPYGYTF.

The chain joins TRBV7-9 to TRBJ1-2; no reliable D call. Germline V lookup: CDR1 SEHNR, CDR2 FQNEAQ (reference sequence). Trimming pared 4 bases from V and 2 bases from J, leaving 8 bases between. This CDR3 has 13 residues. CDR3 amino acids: CASSSSLNYGYTF. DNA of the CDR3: TGTGCCAGCAGCTCGTCCTTAAACTATGGCTACACCTTC.

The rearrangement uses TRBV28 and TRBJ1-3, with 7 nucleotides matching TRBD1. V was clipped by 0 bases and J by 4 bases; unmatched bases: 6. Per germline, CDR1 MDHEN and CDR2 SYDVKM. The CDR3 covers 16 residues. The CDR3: CASSLWAGTVGNTIYF. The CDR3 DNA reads TGTGCCAGCAGTTTATGGGCCGGGACAGTCGGAAACACCATATATTTT. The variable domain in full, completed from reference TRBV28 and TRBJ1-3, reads DVKVTQSSRYLVKRTGEKVFLECVQDMDHENMFWYRQDPGLGLRLIYFSYDVKMKEKGDIPEGYSVSREKKERFSLILESASTNQTSMYLCASSLWAGTVGNTIYFGEGSWLTVV.